The 11 T cell receptor beta chains presented below share a single source sample, sequenced in a study of blood T cells in healthy people across ages. A J-beta primer mix and a sample-barcoded 5' primer were used in a second PCR of roughly 7 to 12 cycles. One entry per CDR3 protein results from TCRdb running MiXCR on the 5' RACE reads. The sample consists of 1.5 million to 2 million distinct CDR3 sequences, around 35% of them appearing once. Sequenced sample: blood. These receptors all stem from a woman in her twenties or thirties in good health.

V and J are TRBV20-1 and TRBJ2-5, with 10 bases that match TRBD2. V lost 0 bases, J lost 11 bases, and 18 bases stayed unmatched. The CDR3 runs 17 residues. In germline, CDR1 is DFQATT, CDR2 SNEGSKA (reference sequence). CDR3 DNA sequence: TGCAGTGCTAGAGATCAGGTAGTAGCGGGGGGACCTACGAAGCAGTACTTC. The encoded protein is CSARDQVVAGGPTKQYF.

This clonotype was found many times. The chain has TRBV9 and TRBJ2-1, with 7 bases that match TRBD1. CDR1 is SGDLS and CDR2 is YYNGEE in the germline V gene. V shed 2 bases, J shed 4 bases, and the junction held 6 bases outside the gene matches. This CDR3 has 15 residues. Here the CDR3 DNA reads TGTGCCAGCAGCGTGGACGGACAGGCGTACAATGAGCAGTTCTTC. Translation gives CASSVDGQAYNEQFF. Together with reference TRBV9 and TRBJ2-1, the CDR3 gives the full variable domain: DSGVTQTPKHLITATGQRVTLRCSPRSGDLSVYWYQQSLDQGLQFLIQYYNGEERAKGNILERFSAQQFPDLHSELNLSSLELGDSALYFCASSVDGQAYNEQFFGPGTRLTVL.

This clonotype was counted only a few times. This sequence joins TRBV12-3 or TRBV12-4 and TRBJ2-1, with 12 bases that match TRBD2. CDR3 size: 15 residues. V shed 5 bases, J shed 7 bases, and the junction held 6 bases outside the gene matches. The CDR3 loop reads CASSVTSGSRNEQFF. CDR3 DNA: TGTGCCAGCAGTGTGACTAGCGGGAGCAGGAATGAGCAGTTCTTC.

This clonotype has only a few counts. V is TRBV20-1 and J is TRBJ2-7; D unresolved. The CDR3 totals 11 residues. V was cut by 5 bases and J by 5 bases, with 10 bases left in between. Germline values: CDR1 DFQATT, CDR2 SNEGSKA (reference sequence). This CDR3 reads CSAPEFNEQYF. The CDR3 region has the DNA TGCAGTGCTCCTGAATTCAACGAGCAGTACTTC.

Details on this clonotype: This may come from a read error, since a much larger clone is one base off. The chain couples TRBV20-1 to TRBJ2-7; D not resolved. The length of the CDR3 is 15 residues. Germline V lookup: CDR1 DFQATT, CDR2 SNEGSKA (reference sequence). Trimming stripped 0 bases from V and 4 bases from J, with 16 bases between. The CDR3 spells CSARDGVALSYEQYF. The CDR3 region has the DNA TGCAGTGCTAGAGATGGGGTAGCCCTCTCGTACGAGCAGTACTTC.

The rearrangement uses TRBV13 and TRBJ2-6; D assignment may be TRBD1 or TRBD2 (5 bases each). The V end was cut by 8 bases, the J end by 0 bases, with 14 bases between. CDR1 and CDR2 (germline): PRHDT, FYEKMQ (reference sequence). The CDR3 runs to 16 residues. As DNA, the CDR3 is TGTGCCAGCCCGGGACGGACGGGCTCTGGGGCCAACGTCCTGACTTTC. Residues: CASPGRTGSGANVLTF.

The chain has TRBV5-1 and TRBJ1-6; weak D call: TRBD1 (5 bases). Germline values: CDR1 SGHRS, CDR2 YFSETQ. The CDR3 runs 15 residues. Trimming took off 4 bases at V and 7 bases at J, with 15 bases between the two ends. In DNA form, the CDR3 reads TGCGCCAGCAGCGGGGACGGGGCCCGCAATTCACCCCTCCACTTT. Protein product: CASSGDGARNSPLHF.

This clonotype has only a few counts. J is TRBJ2-5 and V is TRBV9; TRBD2 aligns across 14 bases. V shed 4 bases, J shed 4 bases, and the junction held 6 bases outside the gene matches. The CDR3 extends over 16 amino acids. The germline V gene has CDR1 SGDLS and CDR2 YYNGEE. The CDR3 nucleotides are TGTGCCAGCAGCAACGGACTAGCGGGGGGAAGAGAGACCCAGTACTTC. Its translation is CASSNGLAGGRETQYF.

The chain is built from TRBV7-3 and TRBJ2-3, with TRBD1 matching 7 bases. Trimming removed 4 bases from V and 5 bases from J; junction bases left unmatched: 6. The CDR3 runs to 14 residues. Germline CDR1 and CDR2: SGHTA and FQGTGA. The CDR3 DNA follows: TGTGCCAGCAGCTCCACAGGGGCGGGAGATACGCAGTATTTT. Translated, it gives CASSSTGAGDTQYF.

This clonotype occurred many times. The chain joins TRBV29-1 to TRBJ2-1; the match to TRBD2 covers 10 bases. Per germline, CDR1 SQVTM and CDR2 ANQGSEA. The CDR3 contains 12 residues. Trimming removed 7 bases from V and 9 bases from J; junction bases left unmatched: 6. The CDR3 sequence is CSGSGGAVEQFF. The CDR3, as DNA: TGCAGCGGGAGCGGGGGGGCCGTTGAGCAGTTCTTC.

Comment on this clonotype: A much larger clone differs from this one at a single base, so this may be a read error. This rearrangement joins TRBV20-1 to TRBJ2-5; D unclear. The end of the DNA aligns better with TRBJ2-7, so the J call may be wrong. The CDR3 is made up of 10 amino acids. The V gene's germline CDR1 is DFQATT and CDR2 SNEGSKA (reference sequence). As DNA, the CDR3 is TGCAGTGTTAGAGCCCACGAGCAGTACTTC. Protein: CSVRAHEQYF.